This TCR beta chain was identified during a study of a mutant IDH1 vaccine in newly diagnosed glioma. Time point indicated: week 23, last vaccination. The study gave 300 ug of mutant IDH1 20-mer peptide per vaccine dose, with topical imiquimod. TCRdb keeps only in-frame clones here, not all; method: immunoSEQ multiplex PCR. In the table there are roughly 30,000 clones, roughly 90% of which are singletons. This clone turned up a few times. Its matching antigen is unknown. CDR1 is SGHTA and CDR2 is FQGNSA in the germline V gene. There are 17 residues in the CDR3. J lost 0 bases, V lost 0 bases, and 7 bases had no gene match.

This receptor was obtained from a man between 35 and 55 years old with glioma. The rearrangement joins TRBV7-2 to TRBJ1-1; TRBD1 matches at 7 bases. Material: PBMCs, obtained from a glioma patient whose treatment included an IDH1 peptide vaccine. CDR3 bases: TGTGCCAGCAGCTTAGCCCCCGGGACAGCGATGAACACTGAAGCTTTCTTT. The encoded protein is CASSLAPGTAMNTEAFF.